The rows below give T cell receptor beta chains drawn from one sample of a study of T-cell reconstitution after alpha-beta-depleted transplantation in children. In TCRdb, the PCR reads were re-called with MiXCR into one record per CDR3 protein. The sample includes 490,000 or so distinct CDR3 sequences, around 13% of them seen just once. Material: PBMCs from the stem cell graft donor, obtained from the stem cell graft. The receptors shown here come from a human donor who donated a stem cell graft to a child with combined immunodeficiency. The CDR3 runs from the conserved cysteine through the conserved F or W. Each record gives: clone size, D gene, V gene, J gene, CDR3 protein, CDR3 DNA. The D gene is left open where the match is weak. Clone size appears in some rows only: once, few, many, or a class for an expanded clone.

clone_size: -
d_call: TRBD2
v_call: TRBV12-3/TRBV12-4
j_call: TRBJ2-5
cdr3_aa: CASSLWRGGRETQYF
cdr3_nt: TGTGCCAGCAGTTTATGGCGGGGGGGCCGAGAGACCCAGTACTTC

clone_size: few
d_call: TRBD1
v_call: TRBV2
j_call: TRBJ1-6
cdr3_aa: CASSPRTGDNSPLHF
cdr3_nt: TGTGCCAGCAGCCCACGGACAGGGGATAATTCACCCCTCCACTTT

clone_size: -
d_call: -
v_call: TRBV30
j_call: TRBJ2-7
cdr3_aa: CAYIRFPQLTYEQYF
cdr3_nt: TGTGCCTATATCCGATTCCCCCAGCTCACCTACGAGCAGTACTTC

clone_size: many
d_call: -
v_call: TRBV5-6
j_call: TRBJ2-7
cdr3_aa: CASSLQLGVYEQYF
cdr3_nt: TGTGCCAGCAGTTTACAGCTGGGGGTCTACGAGCAGTACTTC

clone_size: -
d_call: -
v_call: TRBV12-3/TRBV12-4
j_call: TRBJ2-1
cdr3_aa: CASTPAHNEQFF
cdr3_nt: TGTGCCAGCACCCCGGCGCACAATGAGCAGTTCTTC

clone_size: many
d_call: TRBD1
v_call: TRBV11-1
j_call: TRBJ2-7
cdr3_aa: CASSLVDREYEQYF
cdr3_nt: TGTGCCAGCAGCTTAGTGGACAGGGAGTACGAGCAGTACTTC

clone_size: few
d_call: -
v_call: TRBV18
j_call: TRBJ2-7
cdr3_aa: CASSLGQLLSYEQYF
cdr3_nt: TGTGCCAGCTCACTAGGACAGTTGCTGTCCTACGAGCAGTACTTC

clone_size: many
d_call: -
v_call: TRBV5-1
j_call: TRBJ1-3
cdr3_aa: CASSLDGNTIYF
cdr3_nt: TGCGCCAGCAGCTTGGATGGAAACACCATATATTTT

clone_size: few
d_call: -
v_call: TRBV7-9
j_call: TRBJ2-5
cdr3_aa: CASSLTRGQETQYF
cdr3_nt: TGTGCCAGCAGCTTGACTAGGGGGCAAGAGACCCAGTACTTC

clone_size: few
d_call: -
v_call: TRBV21-1
j_call: TRBJ1-2
cdr3_aa: CAPPRDGNYGYTF
cdr3_nt: TGTGCCCCTCCAAGGGACGGAAACTATGGCTACACCTTC

clone_size: -
d_call: -
v_call: TRBV7-9
j_call: TRBJ2-7
cdr3_aa: CASSSNRASWVEQYF
cdr3_nt: TGTGCCAGCAGCTCCAACCGGGCCTCGTGGGTCGAGCAGTACTTC

clone_size: -
d_call: -
v_call: TRBV2
j_call: TRBJ1-1
cdr3_aa: CARRGGPSTEAFF
cdr3_nt: TGTGCCAGAAGGGGAGGCCCAAGCACTGAAGCTTTCTTT

clone_size: many
d_call: -
v_call: TRBV28
j_call: TRBJ1-2
cdr3_aa: CASGEGLYGYTF
cdr3_nt: TGTGCCAGCGGGGAGGGACTCTATGGCTACACCTTC

clone_size: many
d_call: -
v_call: TRBV20-1
j_call: TRBJ2-5
cdr3_aa: CSARVSGRETQYF
cdr3_nt: TGCAGTGCTAGAGTGTCAGGGAGGGAGACCCAGTACTTC

clone_size: many
d_call: TRBD1
v_call: TRBV12-3/TRBV12-4
j_call: TRBJ1-3
cdr3_aa: CASRPDRVVGWTGNTIYF
cdr3_nt: TGTGCCAGCAGGCCGGACAGGGTGGTCGGCTGGACTGGAAACACCATATATTTT

clone_size: -
d_call: -
v_call: TRBV20-1
j_call: TRBJ1-5
cdr3_aa: CCARRSGGGINQPQHF
cdr3_nt: TGCTGTGCTAGGCGGAGCGGGGGGGGAATCAATCAGCCCCAGCATTTT

clone_size: few
d_call: TRBD1
v_call: TRBV7-8
j_call: TRBJ1-2
cdr3_aa: CASSLVGDRVDYGYTF
cdr3_nt: TGTGCCAGCAGCTTAGTTGGGGACAGGGTTGACTATGGCTACACCTTC

clone_size: once
d_call: TRBD1
v_call: TRBV18
j_call: TRBJ2-6
cdr3_aa: CASCRGQALSGANVLTF
cdr3_nt: TGTGCCAGCTGCCGCGGACAGGCCCTCTCTGGGGCCAACGTCCTGACTTTC

clone_size: -
d_call: TRBD2
v_call: TRBV11-3
j_call: TRBJ2-7
cdr3_aa: CASSGSGSPNEQYF
cdr3_nt: TGTGCCAGCAGCGGGAGCGGGAGCCCCAACGAGCAGTACTTC

clone_size: many
d_call: -
v_call: TRBV7-7
j_call: TRBJ2-1
cdr3_aa: CASSPPGDRLVNNEQFF
cdr3_nt: TGTGCTAGCAGTCCCCCTGGTGACCGACTAGTTAACAATGAGCAGTTCTTC

clone_size: many
d_call: -
v_call: TRBV6-5
j_call: TRBJ2-1
cdr3_aa: CASSYSPDNYNEQFF
cdr3_nt: TGTGCCAGCAGTTACTCCCCGGACAACTACAATGAGCAGTTCTTC

clone_size: -
d_call: TRBD2
v_call: TRBV12-3/TRBV12-4
j_call: TRBJ2-7
cdr3_aa: CASSLGVAGTYEQYF
cdr3_nt: TGTGCCAGCAGTTTAGGGGTAGCGGGGACCTACGAGCAGTACTTC

clone_size: many
d_call: TRBD2
v_call: TRBV5-1
j_call: TRBJ2-1
cdr3_aa: CASSLLVGGPGNEQFF
cdr3_nt: TGCGCCAGCAGCTTGTTAGTGGGAGGGCCAGGGAATGAGCAGTTCTTC

clone_size: -
d_call: TRBD1
v_call: TRBV6-1
j_call: TRBJ2-4
cdr3_aa: CASSVGQGEDIQYF
cdr3_nt: TGTGCCAGCAGTGTGGGACAGGGGGAAGACATTCAGTACTTC

clone_size: few
d_call: -
v_call: TRBV7-3
j_call: TRBJ1-1
cdr3_aa: CASSLTSGTPGTAFF
cdr3_nt: TGTGCCAGCAGCTTAACTAGTGGGACACCGGGTACTGCTTTCTTT

clone_size: many
d_call: TRBD2
v_call: TRBV29-1
j_call: TRBJ2-3
cdr3_aa: CSARTSGSPDTQYF
cdr3_nt: TGCAGCGCCCGGACTAGCGGGAGTCCCGATACGCAGTATTTT

clone_size: -
d_call: -
v_call: TRBV25-1
j_call: TRBJ2-6
cdr3_aa: CASSRTAPLSGANVLTF
cdr3_nt: TGTGCCAGCAGTCGGACAGCCCCTCTCTCTGGGGCCAACGTCCTGACTTTC

clone_size: -
d_call: TRBD1
v_call: TRBV9
j_call: TRBJ1-4
cdr3_aa: CASSVEGTANEKLFF
cdr3_nt: TGTGCCAGCAGCGTAGAGGGGACAGCTAATGAAAAACTGTTTTTT

clone_size: -
d_call: TRBD2
v_call: TRBV9
j_call: TRBJ2-7
cdr3_aa: CASVVAGVREQYF
cdr3_nt: TGTGCCAGCGTGGTAGCGGGAGTGCGAGAGCAGTACTTC

clone_size: many
d_call: TRBD2
v_call: TRBV13
j_call: TRBJ2-1
cdr3_aa: CASSLLTSGHDEQFF
cdr3_nt: TGTGCCAGCAGCTTATTGACTAGCGGGCACGATGAGCAGTTCTTC

clone_size: few
d_call: TRBD1
v_call: TRBV10-3
j_call: TRBJ2-7
cdr3_aa: CAISNPGTGSYEQYF
cdr3_nt: TGTGCCATCAGTAACCCCGGGACAGGGTCCTACGAGCAGTACTTC

clone_size: -
d_call: -
v_call: TRBV7-8
j_call: TRBJ2-3
cdr3_aa: CASNPGTSTDTQYF
cdr3_nt: TGTGCCAGCAACCCCGGGACTAGCACAGATACGCAGTATTTT

clone_size: many
d_call: -
v_call: TRBV9
j_call: TRBJ2-1
cdr3_aa: CASSVDCGWGGCGFF
cdr3_nt: TGTGCCAGCAGCGTAGACTGTGGGTGGGGTGGTTGTGGGTTCTTC

clone_size: few
d_call: TRBD2
v_call: TRBV9
j_call: TRBJ2-3
cdr3_aa: CASSVRSGASRDTQYF
cdr3_nt: TGTGCCAGCAGCGTAAGGAGCGGGGCCTCCCGAGATACGCAGTATTTT

clone_size: many
d_call: -
v_call: TRBV7-9
j_call: TRBJ1-1
cdr3_aa: CASSLAMNTEAFF
cdr3_nt: TGTGCCAGCAGTTTAGCGATGAACACTGAAGCTTTCTTT

clone_size: few
d_call: -
v_call: TRBV18
j_call: TRBJ2-7
cdr3_aa: CASSPPGTDCCEQYF
cdr3_nt: TGTGCCAGCTCACCACCGGGGACGGATTGTTGCGAGCAGTACTTC

clone_size: -
d_call: -
v_call: TRBV7-2
j_call: TRBJ2-5
cdr3_aa: CASSTTRTQYF
cdr3_nt: TGTGCCAGCAGCACTACTCGTACCCAGTACTTC

clone_size: few
d_call: -
v_call: TRBV6-2/TRBV6-3
j_call: TRBJ1-5
cdr3_aa: CASAADLNQPQHF
cdr3_nt: TGTGCCAGCGCCGCCGACCTCAATCAGCCCCAGCATTTT

clone_size: -
d_call: -
v_call: TRBV20-1
j_call: TRBJ1-2
cdr3_aa: CSARDPDRLGYGYTF
cdr3_nt: TGCAGTGCTAGAGATCCTGACAGGCTTGGCTATGGCTACACCTTC

clone_size: -
d_call: -
v_call: TRBV5-8
j_call: TRBJ1-5
cdr3_aa: CASSLEGYSNQPQHF
cdr3_nt: TGTGCCAGCAGCTTGGAGGGATATAGCAATCAGCCCCAGCATTTT

clone_size: few
d_call: TRBD1
v_call: TRBV18
j_call: TRBJ1-5
cdr3_aa: CASSPWDSSNQPQHF
cdr3_nt: TGTGCCAGCTCACCATGGGACAGTAGCAATCAGCCCCAGCATTTT

clone_size: many
d_call: -
v_call: TRBV24-1
j_call: TRBJ2-3
cdr3_aa: CATSDRVQGGGPDTQYF
cdr3_nt: TGTGCCACCAGTGATCGCGTGCAGGGCGGAGGGCCAGATACGCAGTATTTT

clone_size: -
d_call: -
v_call: TRBV21-1
j_call: TRBJ2-5
cdr3_aa: CASSPRRAGVETQYF
cdr3_nt: TGTGCCAGCAGCCCCCGAAGGGCAGGGGTGGAGACCCAGTACTTC